A selection of T cell receptor beta chains follows, all from one sample in a study of T cell responses to AZD1222 COVID-19 vaccine. Only in-frame clones appear in the TCRdb table, and some are missing; sequencing was by immunoSEQ multiplex PCR. This repertoire shows about 160,000 clones, under 95% found once; its top ten account for under 6%. The source material was peripheral blood, sampled 28 days after the second AZD1222 dose. The receptors shown here come from an adult who received the AZD1222 COVID-19 vaccine. CDR3s include the opening cysteine and the closing phenylalanine or tryptophan. D genes are given only for firm matches. The size of a clone is reported for some rows only, either as once, few or many, or as a class for expanded clones.

TRBV18	NA	TRBJ2-2	NA	CASSRTPQPNTGELFF	TGTGCCAGCTCACGCACGCCACAGCCAAACACCGGGGAGCTGTTTTTT
TRBV13	TRBD2	TRBJ2-7	NA	CASSLVASGGYEQYF	TGTGCCAGCAGCTTAGTGGCTAGCGGTGGATACGAGCAGTACTTC
TRBV6-6	NA	TRBJ1-6	NA	CASSYSSLQEGSPLHF	TGTGCCAGCAGTTACTCATCGCTACAGGAGGGATCACCCCTCCACTTT
TRBV20-1	NA	TRBJ1-1	NA	CSANPTRRAFF	TGCAGTGCTAACCCGACCCGGAGGGCTTTCTTT
TRBV20-1	NA	TRBJ2-5	NA	CSASPLAYSSYQETQYF	TGCAGTGCTAGTCCCCTAGCTTATTCCTCGTACCAAGAGACCCAGTACTTC
TRBV5-5	NA	TRBJ2-1	NA	CASSPPGNEQFF	TGTGCCAGCAGCCCCCCTGGGAATGAGCAGTTCTTC
TRBV27	TRBD2	TRBJ2-1	NA	CASTRRGLAGENEQFF	TGTGCCAGCACCCGCCGAGGACTAGCGGGAGAGAATGAGCAGTTCTTC
TRBV28	TRBD1	TRBJ2-1	NA	CAISRGLYEQFF	TGTGCCATATCCAGGGGGCTCTATGAGCAGTTCTTC
TRBV9	TRBD1	TRBJ1-2	NA	CASRGTAQNYGYTF	TGTGCCAGCCGGGGGACAGCTCAGAACTATGGCTACACCTTC
TRBV29-1	NA	TRBJ1-3	NA	CSVYTGLLSGNTIYF	TGCAGCGTTTATACGGGACTCCTCTCTGGAAACACCATATATTTT
TRBV29-1	TRBD1	TRBJ2-7	NA	CSVLGQGGGQYF	TGCAGCGTGCTCGGACAGGGCGGAGGGCAGTACTTC
TRBV19	NA	TRBJ2-3	NA	CASGGRSTDTQYF	TGTGCCAGCGGGGGACGGAGCACAGATACGCAGTATTTT
TRBV5-1	NA	TRBJ2-5	NA	CASSLEDGQETQYF	TGCGCCAGCAGCTTGGAGGACGGCCAAGAGACCCAGTACTTC
TRBV5-1	TRBD1	TRBJ1-2	NA	CASSRGQGASPNYGYTF	TGCGCCAGCAGTCGGGGACAGGGGGCTTCCCCTAACTATGGCTACACCTTC
TRBV19	TRBD1	TRBJ2-7	NA	CASAPLGGNEQYF	TGTGCCAGTGCCCCCCTAGGGGGCAACGAGCAGTACTTC
TRBV5-1	NA	TRBJ2-1	NA	CASSPSGDNEQFF	TGCGCCAGCAGCCCGTCCGGCGACAATGAGCAGTTCTTC
TRBV3-1/TRBV3-2	NA	TRBJ1-2	NA	CASSPRTFYGYTF	TGTGCCAGCAGCCCCCGGACATTCTATGGCTACACCTTC
TRBV3-1/TRBV3-2	NA	TRBJ2-5	NA	CASSQTSIGETQYF	TGTGCCAGCAGCCAGACCTCCATCGGAGAGACCCAGTACTTC
TRBV5-1	NA	TRBJ1-2	NA	CASSPRWDAPANYGYTF	TGCGCCAGCAGCCCCCGCTGGGACGCACCGGCTAACTATGGCTACACCTTC
TRBV5-1	TRBD1	TRBJ1-1	NA	CASSPTTGGNTEAFF	TGCGCCAGCAGCCCGACGACAGGGGGCAACACTGAAGCTTTCTTT
TRBV5-1	TRBD2	TRBJ2-7	NA	CASSPGSAGGAVEQYF	TGCGCCAGCAGCCCAGGATCCGCGGGAGGGGCCGTTGAGCAGTACTTC
TRBV3-1/TRBV3-2	NA	TRBJ1-6	NA	CASSQVETNNSPLHF	TGTGCCAGCAGCCAAGTTGAGACAAACAATTCACCCCTCCACTTT
TRBV30	TRBD2	TRBJ2-2	NA	CAWRIAGSTGELFF	TGTGCCTGGAGGATAGCGGGAAGCACCGGGGAGCTGTTTTTT
TRBV19	TRBD1	TRBJ1-2	NA	CASSIRLTGEGYGYTF	TGTGCCAGTAGTATACGCCTGACAGGGGAGGGCTATGGCTACACCTTC
TRBV7-3	TRBD1	TRBJ2-2	NA	CASSSTGGMGNTGELFF	TGTGCCAGCAGCTCAACAGGGGGCATGGGGAACACCGGGGAGCTGTTTTTT
TRBV6-2/TRBV6-3	NA	TRBJ2-4	NA	CASSSITAAKNIQYF	TGTGCCAGCAGTTCCATTACAGCAGCCAAAAACATTCAGTACTTC
TRBV6-2/TRBV6-3	NA	TRBJ1-1	NA	CASSWDPNTEAFF	TGTGCCAGCAGCTGGGACCCTAACACTGAAGCTTTCTTT
TRBV5-8	NA	TRBJ2-6	NA	CASTPLQGGPNVLTF	TGTGCCAGCACCCCTTTGCAGGGGGGACCCAACGTCCTGACTTTC
TRBV6-5	TRBD1	TRBJ1-1	NA	CASSFGQGGTEAFF	TGTGCCAGCAGTTTCGGACAGGGTGGCACTGAAGCTTTCTTT
TRBV2	NA	TRBJ2-1	NA	CASSEVGAGEQFF	TGTGCCAGCAGTGAAGTGGGGGCCGGCGAGCAGTTCTTC
TRBV5-6	NA	TRBJ2-7	NA	CASSLASEGHEQYF	TGTGCCAGCAGCTTGGCCAGCGAGGGCCACGAGCAGTACTTC
TRBV7-8	NA	TRBJ1-1	once	CASVPISGFNTEAFF	TGTGCCAGCGTTCCAATTTCGGGGTTCAACACTGAAGCTTTCTTT
TRBV14	NA	TRBJ2-5	NA	CASSQGTRSETQYF	TGTGCCAGCAGCCAAGGGACCCGAAGTGAGACCCAGTACTTC
TRBV19	TRBD2	TRBJ2-3	NA	CASSRTSSGRATDTQYF	TGTGCCAGTAGTAGGACTTCTAGCGGGAGGGCCACAGATACGCAGTATTTT
TRBV4-1	TRBD1	TRBJ1-1	once	CASSLTTGLTEAFF	TGCGCCAGCAGCCTAACGACAGGGCTTACTGAAGCTTTCTTT
TRBV7-9	NA	TRBJ2-7	NA	CASSFLGAQNEQYF	TGTGCCAGCAGCTTCCTGGGGGCGCAAAACGAGCAGTACTTC
TRBV5-1	TRBD1	TRBJ2-1	NA	CASSLGAGGSSYNEQFF	TGCGCCAGCAGCTTGGGGGCAGGGGGCAGCTCCTACAATGAGCAGTTCTTC
TRBV7-9	TRBD1	TRBJ1-4	NA	CASSLTGTGREKLFF	TGTGCCAGCAGCTTAACCGGGACAGGGCGTGAAAAACTGTTTTTT
TRBV2	NA	TRBJ2-1	NA	CASSEAGPGEQFF	TGTGCCAGCAGTGAGGCCGGTCCCGGGGAGCAGTTCTTC
TRBV14	TRBD1	TRBJ2-1	NA	CASSQDLTDRDEQFF	TGTGCCAGCAGCCAAGACCTGACGGACAGGGATGAGCAGTTCTTC
TRBV11-1	NA	TRBJ2-5	NA	CASSRPRGRETQYF	TGTGCCAGCAGCCGGCCCCGGGGGCGAGAGACCCAGTACTTC
TRBV11-2	NA	TRBJ2-3	NA	CASSWGGTDTQYF	TGTGCCAGCAGCTGGGGAGGAACAGATACGCAGTATTTT